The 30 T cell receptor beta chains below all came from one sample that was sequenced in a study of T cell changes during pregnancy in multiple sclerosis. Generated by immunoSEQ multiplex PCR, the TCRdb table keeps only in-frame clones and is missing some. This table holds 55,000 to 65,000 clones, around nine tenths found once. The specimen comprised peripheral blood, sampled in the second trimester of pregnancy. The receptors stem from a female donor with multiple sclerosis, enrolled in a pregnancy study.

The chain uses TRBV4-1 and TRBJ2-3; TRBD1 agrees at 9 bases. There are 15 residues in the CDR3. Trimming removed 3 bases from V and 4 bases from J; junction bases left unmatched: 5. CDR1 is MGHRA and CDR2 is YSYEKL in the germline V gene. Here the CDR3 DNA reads TGCGCCAGCAGCCAGACAGGGGGAAAGGCAGATACGCAGTATTTT. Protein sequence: CASSQTGGKADTQYF.

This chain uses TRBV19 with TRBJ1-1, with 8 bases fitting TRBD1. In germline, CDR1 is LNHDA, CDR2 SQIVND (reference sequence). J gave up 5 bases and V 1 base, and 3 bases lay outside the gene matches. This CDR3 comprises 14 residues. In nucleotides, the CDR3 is TGTGCCAGTAGTATAGTCCAGGGGGCAACTGAAGCTTTCTTT. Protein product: CASSIVQGATEAFF. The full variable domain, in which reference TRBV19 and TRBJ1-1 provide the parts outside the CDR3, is DGGITQSPKYLFRKEGQNVTLSCEQNLNHDAMYWYRQDPGQGLRLIYYSQIVNDFQKGDIAEGYSVSREKKESFPLTVTSAQKNPTAFYLCASSIVQGATEAFFGQGTRLTVV.

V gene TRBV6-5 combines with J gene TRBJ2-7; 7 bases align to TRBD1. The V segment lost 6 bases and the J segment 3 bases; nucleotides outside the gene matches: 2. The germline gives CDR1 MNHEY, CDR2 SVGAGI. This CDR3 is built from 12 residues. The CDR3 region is CASRQGDYEQYF. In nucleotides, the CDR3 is TGTGCCAGCAGGCAGGGGGACTACGAGCAGTACTTC.

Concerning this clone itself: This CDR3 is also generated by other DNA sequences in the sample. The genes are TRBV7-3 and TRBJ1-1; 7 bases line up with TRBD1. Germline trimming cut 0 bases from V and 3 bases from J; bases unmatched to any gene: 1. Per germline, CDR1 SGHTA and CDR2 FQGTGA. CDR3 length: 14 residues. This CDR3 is CASSLTGGDTEAFF. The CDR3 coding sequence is TGTGCCAGCAGCTTAACAGGGGGCGACACTGAAGCTTTCTTT.

This CDR3 is CASSLSGAPNYGYTF. The DNA for the CDR3 is TGTGCCAGCAGCTTATCAGGGGCACCCAACTATGGCTACACCTTC. The rearrangement uses TRBV11-2 and TRBJ1-2; possibly TRBD1 for D (6 bases). Germline V gene lookup returns CDR1 SGHAT and CDR2 FQNNGV. CDR3 size: 15 residues. Trimming pared 2 bases from V and 2 bases from J, leaving 12 bases between.

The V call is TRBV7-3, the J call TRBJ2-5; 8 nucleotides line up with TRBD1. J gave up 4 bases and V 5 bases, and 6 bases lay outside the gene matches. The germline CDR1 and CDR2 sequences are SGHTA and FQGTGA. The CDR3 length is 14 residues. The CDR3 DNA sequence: TGTGCCAGCAGCCCAGGACAGGGAGTAGAGACCCAGTACTTC. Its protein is CASSPGQGVETQYF.

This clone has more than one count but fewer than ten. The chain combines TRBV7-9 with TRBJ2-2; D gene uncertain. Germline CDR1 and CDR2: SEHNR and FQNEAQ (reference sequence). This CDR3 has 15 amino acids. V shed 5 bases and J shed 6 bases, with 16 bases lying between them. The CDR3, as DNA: TGTGCCAGCAGCCTTTGGATCACTGGGCCCGGGGAGCTGTTTTTT. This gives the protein CASSLWITGPGELFF.

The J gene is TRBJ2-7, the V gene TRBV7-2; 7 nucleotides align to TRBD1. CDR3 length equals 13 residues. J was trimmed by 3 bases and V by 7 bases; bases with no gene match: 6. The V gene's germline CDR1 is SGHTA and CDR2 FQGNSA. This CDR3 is CASNPGQSYEQYF. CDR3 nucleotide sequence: TGTGCCAGCAACCCGGGACAGAGCTACGAGCAGTACTTC.

CDR3 loop: CASSQLAGAYNEQFF. For the CDR3, the DNA is TGTGCCAGCTCCCAGCTAGCGGGGGCCTACAATGAGCAGTTCTTC. V is TRBV6-6 and J is TRBJ2-1, with 10 bases lining up with TRBD2. V lost 8 bases to trimming and J lost 2 bases; unmatched junction nucleotides: 6. Germline CDR1 and CDR2: MNHNY and SVGAGI (reference sequence). The CDR3 spans 15 residues.

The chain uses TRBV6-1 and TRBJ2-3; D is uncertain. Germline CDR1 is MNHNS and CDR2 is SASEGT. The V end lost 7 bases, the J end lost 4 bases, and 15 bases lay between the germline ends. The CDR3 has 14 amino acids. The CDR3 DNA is TGTGCCAGCACCCTTGCCGGTTTCGCAGATACGCAGTATTTT. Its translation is CASTLAGFADTQYF.

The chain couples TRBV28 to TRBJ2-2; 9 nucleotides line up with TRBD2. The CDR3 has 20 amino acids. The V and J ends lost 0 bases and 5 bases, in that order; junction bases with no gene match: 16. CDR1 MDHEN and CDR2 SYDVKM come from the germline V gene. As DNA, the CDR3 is TGTGCCAGCAGTTTATGGGTAGCGGGAGACCCGCCCGGATGGACCGGGGAGCTGTTTTTT. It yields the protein CASSLWVAGDPPGWTGELFF.

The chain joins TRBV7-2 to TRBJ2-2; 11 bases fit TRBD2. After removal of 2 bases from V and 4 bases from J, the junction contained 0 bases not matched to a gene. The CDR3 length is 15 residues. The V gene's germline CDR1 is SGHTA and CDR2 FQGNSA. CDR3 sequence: CASSLLAGGTGELFF. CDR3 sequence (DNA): TGTGCCAGCAGCTTACTAGCGGGAGGCACCGGGGAGCTGTTTTTT.

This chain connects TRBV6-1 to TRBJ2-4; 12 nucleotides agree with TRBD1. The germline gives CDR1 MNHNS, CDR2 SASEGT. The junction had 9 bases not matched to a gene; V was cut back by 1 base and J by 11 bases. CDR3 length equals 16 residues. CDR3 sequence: CASSEESGTGGSFQYF. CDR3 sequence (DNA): TGTGCCAGCAGTGAAGAATCGGGGACAGGGGGCAGCTTTCAGTACTTC.

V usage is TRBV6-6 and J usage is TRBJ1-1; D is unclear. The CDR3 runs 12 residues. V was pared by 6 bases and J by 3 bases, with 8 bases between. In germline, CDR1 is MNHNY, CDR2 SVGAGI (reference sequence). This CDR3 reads CASRTRDTEAFF. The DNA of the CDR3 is TGTGCCAGCAGGACTCGAGACACTGAAGCTTTCTTT.

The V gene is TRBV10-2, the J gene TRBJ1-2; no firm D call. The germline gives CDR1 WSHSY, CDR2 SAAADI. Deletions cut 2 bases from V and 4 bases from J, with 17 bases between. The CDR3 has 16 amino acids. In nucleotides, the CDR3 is TGCGCCAGCAGTGAGGCTATCTTGACCGGGTCCTATGGCTACACCTTC. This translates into CASSEAILTGSYGYTF.

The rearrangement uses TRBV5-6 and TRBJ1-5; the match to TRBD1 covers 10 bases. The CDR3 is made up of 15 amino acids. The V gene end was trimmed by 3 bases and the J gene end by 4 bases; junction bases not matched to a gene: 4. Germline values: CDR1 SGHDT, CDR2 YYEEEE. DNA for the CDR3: TGTGCCAGCAGCTCCTGGACAGGGGGGAATCAGCCCCAGCATTTT. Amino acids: CASSSWTGGNQPQHF.

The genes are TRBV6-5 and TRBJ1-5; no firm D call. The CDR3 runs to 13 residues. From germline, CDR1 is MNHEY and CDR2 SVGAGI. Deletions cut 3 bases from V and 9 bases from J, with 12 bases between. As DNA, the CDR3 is TGTGCCAGCAGTTATTCTGGGAGAGGGCCCCAGCATTTT. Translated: CASSYSGRGPQHF.

The CDR3 coding sequence is TGTGCCAGTAGTGCCCGGGGAGGCGAAGGGCAGTTCTTC. It is translated as CASSARGGEGQFF. The chain is built from TRBV19 and TRBJ2-1; a weak D match, TRBD2 (6 bases). Trimming cost V 5 bases and J 12 bases, with 17 bases left between them. This CDR3 comprises 13 residues. Germline loops: CDR1 LNHDA, CDR2 SQIVND (reference sequence).

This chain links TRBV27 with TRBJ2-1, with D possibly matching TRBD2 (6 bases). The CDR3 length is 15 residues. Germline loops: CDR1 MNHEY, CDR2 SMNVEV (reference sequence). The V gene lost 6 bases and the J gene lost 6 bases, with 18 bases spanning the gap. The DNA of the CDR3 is TGTGCCAGCAGCCCCCTCTCGGGAGCCCTCAATGAGCAGTTCTTC. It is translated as CASSPLSGALNEQFF.

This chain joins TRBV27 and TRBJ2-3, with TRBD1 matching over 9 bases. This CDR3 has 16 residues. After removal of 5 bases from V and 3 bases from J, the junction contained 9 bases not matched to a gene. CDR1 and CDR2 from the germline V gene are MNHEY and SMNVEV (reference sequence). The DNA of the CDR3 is TGTGCCAGCAGTCTGGTCCCGGGACAGGGAACAGATACGCAGTATTTT. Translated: CASSLVPGQGTDTQYF.

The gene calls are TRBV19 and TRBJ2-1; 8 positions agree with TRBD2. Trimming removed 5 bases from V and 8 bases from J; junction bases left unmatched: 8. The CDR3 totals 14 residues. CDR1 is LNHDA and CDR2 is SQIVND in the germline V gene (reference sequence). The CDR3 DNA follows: TGTGCCAGTAGTCTCCGGACTAGCCGGGATGAGCAGTTCTTC. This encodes CASSLRTSRDEQFF.

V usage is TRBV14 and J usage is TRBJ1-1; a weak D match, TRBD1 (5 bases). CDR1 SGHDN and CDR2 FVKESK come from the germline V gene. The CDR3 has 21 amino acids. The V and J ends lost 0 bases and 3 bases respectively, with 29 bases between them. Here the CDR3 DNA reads TGTGCCAGCAGCCAAGACAAAGTAAGATGGGGGGTATATACGGGGGACACTGAAGCTTTCTTT. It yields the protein CASSQDKVRWGVYTGDTEAFF.

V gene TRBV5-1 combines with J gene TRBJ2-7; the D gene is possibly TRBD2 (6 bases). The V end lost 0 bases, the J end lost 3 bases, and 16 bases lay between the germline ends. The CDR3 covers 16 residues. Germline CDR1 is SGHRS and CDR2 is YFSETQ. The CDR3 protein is CASSLGATSLNYEQYF. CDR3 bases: TGCGCCAGCAGCTTGGGGGCAACTAGCCTCAACTACGAGCAGTACTTC.

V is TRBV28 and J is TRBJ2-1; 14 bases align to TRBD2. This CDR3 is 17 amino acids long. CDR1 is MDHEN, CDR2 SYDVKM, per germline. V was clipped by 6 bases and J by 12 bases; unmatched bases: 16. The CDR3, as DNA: TGTGCCAGCAGGGCTTCAGATCCCGGGACTAGCGGGGGCTGGCAGTTCTTC. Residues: CASRASDPGTSGGWQFF.

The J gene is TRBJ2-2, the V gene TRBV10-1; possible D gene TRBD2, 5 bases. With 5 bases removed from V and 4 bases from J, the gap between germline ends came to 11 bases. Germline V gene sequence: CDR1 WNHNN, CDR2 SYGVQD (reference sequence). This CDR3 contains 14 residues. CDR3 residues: CASSMGSSTGELFF. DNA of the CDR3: TGCGCCAGCAGTATGGGGAGTTCCACCGGGGAGCTGTTTTTT.

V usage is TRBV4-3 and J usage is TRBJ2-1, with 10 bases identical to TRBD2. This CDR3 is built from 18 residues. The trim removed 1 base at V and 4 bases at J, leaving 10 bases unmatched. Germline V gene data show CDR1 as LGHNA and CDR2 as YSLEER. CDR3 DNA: TGCGCCAGCAGCCAAGGGACTCAGCGGGAGGGCCGGTACAATGAGCAGTTCTTC. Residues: CASSQGTQREGRYNEQFF.

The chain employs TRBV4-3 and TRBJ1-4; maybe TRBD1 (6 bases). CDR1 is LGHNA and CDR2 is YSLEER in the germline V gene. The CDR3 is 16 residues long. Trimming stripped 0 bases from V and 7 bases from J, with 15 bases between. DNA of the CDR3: TGCGCCAGCAGCCAAGATCTGGGTCAGGGGCGTGAAAAACTGTTTTTT. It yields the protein CASSQDLGQGREKLFF.

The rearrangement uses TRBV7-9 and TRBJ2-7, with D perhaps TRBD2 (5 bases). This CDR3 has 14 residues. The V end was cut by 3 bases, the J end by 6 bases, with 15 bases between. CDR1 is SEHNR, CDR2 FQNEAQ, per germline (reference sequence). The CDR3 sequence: CASSLSELSGEQYF. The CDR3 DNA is TGTGCCAGCAGCTTGTCCGAATTGAGCGGCGAGCAGTACTTC.

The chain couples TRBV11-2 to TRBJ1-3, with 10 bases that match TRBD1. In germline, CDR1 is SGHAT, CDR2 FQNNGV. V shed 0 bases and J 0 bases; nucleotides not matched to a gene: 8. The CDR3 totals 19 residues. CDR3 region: CASSLENRDRGFSGNTIYF. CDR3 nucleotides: TGTGCCAGCAGCTTAGAGAATCGGGACAGGGGTTTCTCTGGAAACACCATATATTTT.

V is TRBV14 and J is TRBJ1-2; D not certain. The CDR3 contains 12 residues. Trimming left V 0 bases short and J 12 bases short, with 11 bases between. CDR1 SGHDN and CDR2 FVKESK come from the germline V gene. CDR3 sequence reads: CASSQDGGQDTF. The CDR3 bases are TGTGCCAGCAGCCAAGATGGAGGGCAAGACACCTTC.